This T cell receptor (beta chain) appears in the sequencing data of a study of cytomegalovirus exposure and HLA in healthy donors. Across the study: Earlier work reported about 110 million unique TCR beta sequences from about 179 million T cells. Study-wide findings and caveats: Earlier analysis found most TCR beta V segments productive about 87% or about 30% of the time. What TCR beta sequences reportedly achieved was accurate prediction of HLA-A and HLA-B alleles in most subjects.

There were likely unrecorded immune exposures, though donors were nominally healthy when sampled. In regard to this clone: Its antigen is unidentified.

The PCR contained 60 Vbeta and 13 Jbeta primers. Using immunoSEQ multiplex PCR, the repertoire was profiled, and TCRdb retains in-frame clones only, with some absent. The data hold 150,000 to 200,000 clones, with less than 85% observed a single time. The sample was PBMCs. The TCR was taken from a man between 18 and 29 years old in good health and CMV-seronegative.

In DNA, the CDR3 is TGCGCCAGCAGCCAAGGGTCGACAGGGGACTCGGATGGCTACACCTTC. It is translated as CASSQGSTGDSDGYTF. This rearrangement joins TRBV4-1 to TRBJ1-2, with TRBD1 matching over 8 bases. Germline CDR1 is MGHRA and CDR2 is YSYEKL. This CDR3 spans 16 amino acids. The V and J ends lost 1 base and 6 bases, in that order; junction bases with no gene match: 10.